One sample yielded the 18 T cell receptor beta chains listed below, sequenced in a study of naive and memory T cell subsets. No antigen is known for these receptors. Findings of the study overall: A few larger clonotypes appeared in naive repertoires, especially CD8, possibly memory cells re-expressing CD45RA.

Two oligonucleotides, mixed equimolar, formed the beta constant-region primer covering TRBC1 and TRBC2. Four rounds of PCR amplified the ligated cDNA using nested alpha and beta constant-region primers plus SP2. TCRdb redid the calling of the UMI-ligation and nested PCR reads with MiXCR, one entry per CDR3 protein. The sample lists about 150,000 distinct CDR3 sequences; roughly 23% were seen once. Sequenced input: naive CD4+ T cells from blood. Source of these receptors: a human donor in good health.

A few counts support this clonotype. This chain links TRBV7-9 with TRBJ1-3, with D possibly being TRBD1 (6 bases). Germline V CDR1 and CDR2: SEHNR, FQNEAQ (reference sequence). This CDR3 contains 14 residues. The V gene lost 6 bases and the J gene lost 2 bases, with 11 bases spanning the gap. CDR3 protein: CASRGAGPGNTIYF. The CDR3 DNA reads TGTGCCAGCAGGGGGGCCGGGCCTGGAAACACCATATATTTT.

This rearrangement joins TRBV25-1 to TRBJ2-1, with 9 bases lining up with TRBD1. The CDR3 is 15 amino acids. CDR1 is MGHDK and CDR2 is SYGVNS in the germline V gene. J gave up 9 bases and V 9 bases, and 15 bases lay outside the gene matches. The DNA of the CDR3 is TGTGCCAGAACGAGCGGGACAGGGATTCTGGGTGAGCAGTTCTTC. It yields the protein CARTSGTGILGEQFF.

The CDR3 coding sequence is TGTGCCAGCAGTCCCCGGGGACTAGCGGGGCTGAGAGGTGGCACAGATACGCAGTATTTT. Translation: CASSPRGLAGLRGGTDTQYF. V gene TRBV28 combines with J gene TRBJ2-3; TRBD2 agrees at 13 bases. The CDR3 is 20 amino acids. J gave up 1 base and V 5 bases, and 15 bases lay outside the gene matches. Germline V gene lookup returns CDR1 MDHEN and CDR2 SYDVKM.

In its sample, this clonotype was seen a few times. The CDR3 is CASSYARRANVLTF. The CDR3 DNA sequence: TGTGCCAGCAGTTATGCTCGGAGGGCCAACGTCCTGACTTTC. V gene TRBV6-5 combines with J gene TRBJ2-6; D not resolved. The germline CDR1 and CDR2 sequences are MNHEY and SVGAGI. CDR3 size: 14 residues. V was shortened by 3 bases and J by 5 bases, with 8 bases between the two germline ends.

This clonotype was detected only a few times. The V and J genes are TRBV28 and TRBJ2-3; the D gene could be TRBD1 or TRBD2 (5 bases each). V lost 4 bases and J lost 0, with 23 bases in between. The CDR3 loop spans 19 amino acids. Germline assignment: CDR1 MDHEN and CDR2 SYDVKM. This CDR3 reads CASSSGKGFDGISTDTQYF. As DNA, the CDR3 is TGTGCCAGCAGTTCGGGGAAGGGGTTTGACGGGATTAGCACAGATACGCAGTATTTT.

The rearrangement joins TRBV15 to TRBJ2-3, with D unclear. Trimming removed 6 bases from V and 1 base from J, with 14 bases in between. Per the germline V gene, CDR1 is LNHNV and CDR2 is YYDKDF (reference sequence). CDR3 length: 15 residues. CDR3 DNA: TGTGCCACCAGGGGGTTCCCCCGGGGCACAGATACGCAGTATTTT. Protein: CATRGFPRGTDTQYF.

In its sample, this clonotype was seen a few times. As DNA, the CDR3 is TGTGCCAGCAGTCTAGGGACTAGCCTTACAGATACGCAGTATTTT. Encoded protein: CASSLGTSLTDTQYF. The chain carries TRBV27 and TRBJ2-3; 9 bases align to TRBD2. Germline V gives CDR1 MNHEY, CDR2 SMNVEV (reference sequence). This CDR3 contains 15 residues. V was clipped by 5 bases and J by 3 bases; unmatched bases: 6.

This clonotype has just a few counts. This chain joins TRBV6-2 or TRBV6-3 and TRBJ1-5, with D unclear. Trimming left V 6 bases short and J 4 bases short, with 10 bases between. The CDR3 contains 13 residues. Germline CDR1 MNHEY, CDR2 SVGEGT. In DNA form, the CDR3 reads TGTGCCAGCAGCCGGGATGTGAATCAGCCCCAGCATTTT. Protein sequence: CASSRDVNQPQHF.

This clonotype showed up many times. The chain carries TRBV11-2 and TRBJ2-1; TRBD2 agrees at 10 bases. Germline CDR1 SGHAT, CDR2 FQNNGV. This CDR3 is 15 amino acids long. With V trimmed by 4 bases and J by 9 bases, 9 bases remained unmatched. This CDR3 is CASSSSSGSKSEQFF. Written as DNA, the CDR3 is TGTGCCAGCAGCTCGTCTAGCGGGAGTAAGAGTGAGCAGTTCTTC.

This chain connects TRBV5-1 to TRBJ2-5, with 7 bases identical to TRBD1. V lost 0 bases and J lost 5; bases outside the gene matches: 7. The CDR3 extends over 15 amino acids. Per germline, CDR1 SGHRS and CDR2 YFSETQ. The CDR3 loop is CASSLEGQAWETQYF. CDR3 bases: TGCGCCAGCAGCTTGGAAGGACAGGCCTGGGAGACCCAGTACTTC. The full variable domain, completed using reference TRBV5-1 and TRBJ2-5, is KAGVTQTPRYLIKTRGQQVTLSCSPISGHRSVSWYQQTPGQGLQFLFEYFSETQRNKGNFPGRFSGRQFSNSRSEMNVSTLELGDSALYLCASSLEGQAWETQYFGPGTRLLVL.

The J gene is TRBJ2-5, the V gene TRBV12-3 or TRBV12-4; 7 nucleotides align to TRBD1. The CDR3 has 14 amino acids. The trim removed 1 base at V and 4 bases at J, leaving 3 bases unmatched. CDR3 coding DNA: TGTGCCAGCAGTTTAGAGAGGGGGCGAGAGACCCAGTACTTC. Translated, it gives CASSLERGRETQYF.

This clonotype was counted a few times. V gene TRBV7-8 combines with J gene TRBJ2-7; 8 bases are a match to TRBD2. The CDR3 sequence is 11 residues long. Germline CDR1 SGHVS, CDR2 FQNEAQ. Trimming cost V 7 bases and J 7 bases; bases outside gene matches: 3. The DNA for the CDR3 is TGTGCCAGCACCCGGGGGGGGGAGCAGTACTTC. Protein sequence: CASTRGGEQYF.

This rearrangement joins TRBV12-3 or TRBV12-4 to TRBJ2-2, with 8 positions matching TRBD2. The CDR3 sequence is 15 residues long. Germline trimming cut 8 bases from V and 5 bases from J; bases unmatched to any gene: 10. In DNA form, the CDR3 reads TGTGCCAGCGACACGGGAGGGCCGGGGACCGGGGAGCTGTTTTTT. It specifies CASDTGGPGTGELFF.

This chain connects TRBV6-2 or TRBV6-3 to TRBJ2-3, with 7 bases fitting TRBD2. The V segment lost 2 bases and the J segment 2 bases; nucleotides outside the gene matches: 7. CDR1 and CDR2 from the germline V gene are MNHEY and SVGEGT. The CDR3 extends over 16 amino acids. The CDR3 here is CASSYRTSRNTDTQYF. CDR3 in DNA: TGTGCCAGCAGTTACCGGACTAGTCGGAACACAGATACGCAGTATTTT.

In its sample, this clonotype was seen many times. This chain uses TRBV20-1 with TRBJ2-1; D unresolved. Trimming took off 5 bases at V and 4 bases at J, with 9 bases between the two ends. This CDR3 contains 12 residues. CDR1 and CDR2 from the germline V gene are DFQATT and SNEGSKA (reference sequence). CDR3 sequence (DNA): TGCAGTGCTGAGACTCGTTACAATGAGCAGTTCTTC. Encoded protein: CSAETRYNEQFF.

A few counts support this clonotype. The chain recombines TRBV2 with TRBJ2-7; 9 nucleotides line up with TRBD1. The germline V gene encodes CDR1 SNHLY and CDR2 FYNNEI. J was trimmed by 7 bases and V by 8 bases; bases with no gene match: 9. CDR3 size: 13 residues. CDR3 DNA sequence: TGTGCCAGCGGTGGACAGGGGCGGTGGGAGCAGTACTTC. Protein sequence: CASGGQGRWEQYF.

This clonotype was seen at least ten times. The chain employs TRBV20-1 and TRBJ2-7; D not certain. In germline, CDR1 is DFQATT, CDR2 SNEGSKA (reference sequence). This CDR3 is 11 amino acids long. In nucleotides, the CDR3 is TGCAGCTTGGGTTCTCGGGTCGAGCAGTACTTC. This sequence encodes CSLGSRVEQYF.

The chain carries TRBV14 and TRBJ2-1; no reliable D call. V gave up 0 bases and J gave up 14 bases, with 11 bases separating them. CDR3 size: 12 residues. CDR1 is SGHDN and CDR2 is FVKESK in the germline V gene. The DNA of the CDR3 is TGTGCCAGCAGCCAAGAATTAGGAAGAGAGTTCTTC. Its protein product is CASSQELGREFF.